This T cell receptor (beta chain) was recorded in a study of identical twins (dated by TCRdb to 2016 to 2017). Some background on the complete study: To test whether fetal clonotypes persist, this study deep-sequenced TCR alpha and beta repertoires from monozygotic twins, from unrelated adults of various ages, and from cord blood. To rule out contamination, the twin experiments were replicated at different times with different library preparation protocols. What the study reported, not specific to this receptor: A weaker excess of twin sharing was found in beta out-of-frame sequences because the signal-to-noise ratio was lowered by fewer shared sequences. Because the same donors could not be followed over many years, the conclusions depended on cross-sectional statistical analysis. In monozygotic twins, out-of-frame TCR alpha sharing was systematically underestimated by recombination models, although the models agreed with sharing between unrelated individuals. Compared with coincidental sharing between unrelated individuals, an excess of low generation-probability sequences was observed among out-of-frame TCR alpha sequences shared between twins. Fewer insertions were carried by abundant cord blood beta clonotypes; a weaker similar trend was observed in young adult naive repertoires, while no such trend was observed in memory repertoires. Zero-insertion analyses could be partly confounded by invariant T cells such as MAIT and iNKT, although diverse VJ usage argued against such confounding for most clonotypes.

A note on this clonotype: There is no known antigen for this receptor. Base qualities were left out, and no much larger clone turns up one base away.

Only healthy Caucasian donors were included. Three pairs of female monozygotic twins, all aged about 18 to 30 years, were included in the twin cohort. RNA for TCR libraries was isolated from peripheral blood mononuclear cells. The library was prepared using 5' RACE. The sequencer was an Illumina HiSeq 2000. Template switching added a universal primer binding site, and the final cDNA carried a unique molecular identifier that allowed TCR cDNA molecules to be counted accurately. Specific primers in the conserved constant-segment region were used to synthesize first-strand cDNA for TCR alpha and beta chains. Each cDNA library was double barcoded, with a SMART-Mk sample barcode plus Illumina barcodes, to control for contamination. TruSeq adapter sequences, together with Illumina sample barcodes, were added in two successive PCR steps. Sequencing of the TCR alpha and beta cDNA libraries was done on the Illumina HiSeq platform using custom primers. On the authors' methods: MiGEC processed the raw reads to extract unique molecular identifiers, while MiXCR was used to determine the CDR3 positions. For each individual, recombination models were inferred using an EM algorithm with the repgenHMM and IGoR tools. The analysis of shared clonotypes was done with the tcR package in R, with sharing normalized by the product of cloneset sizes. To study raw recombination free of thymic and clonal selection effects, out-of-frame nonproductive sequences were analyzed. TCRdb reran the public reads through fastp at Q25 and MiXCR, keeping productive beta chains. Each CDR3 protein gets just one entry, which takes the most common genes and DNA from the rows behind it. TCRdb, not the authors, supplied the V and J calls. The sample table lists more than 600,000 distinct CDR3 sequences, around a sixth of them with a count of one. The ten largest account for around 13% of the sample.

CDR1 and CDR2 are drawn from the germline V gene: ENHRY, SYGVKD. Reading from cysteine to phenylalanine, the CDR3 counts 15 amino acids. The entry retains the CDR3 DNA only, 45 bases that are in frame from base 1. Ends trimmed: V by 0 bases, J by 4 bases; bases unmatched to a gene: 4. The sample was also reused in another study, on T cells expressing NK-cell markers. Taken from the second paper: Three sorted T-cell subsets (CD3+CD56+NKG2C+, CD3+CD56+NKG2C- and CD3+CD56-NKG2C+) from eight donors had their TCR beta-chain repertoires profiled. Seven of the eight sequenced donors were HCMV-seropositive and one was HCMV-seronegative. To restrict sorting to alphabetaTCR-expressing T cells, an anti-gammadeltaTCR antibody was added in several experiments. For roughly six donors, the dominant CD3+CD56+NKG2C+ clonotypes were among the top 10 CD8+ clonotypes and accounted for roughly 1.0-7.5% of CD8+ T cells. Those dominant clonotypes were again the most abundant among CD3+CD56-NKG2C+ cells in a handful of donors, at roughly 28.3-65%. Whether the expanded NKG2C-expressing T cell clones were specific for HCMV antigens remained unclear. The study sequenced eight donors, all healthy volunteers chosen at random: three men and five women. To determine HCMV serostatus, a commercial ELISA kit was used to detect HCMV-specific IgG in serum. For several donors, bulk peripheral blood T-cell repertoires were additionally sequenced from unsorted PBMC. MIGEC was used to demultiplex reads and group reads by UMI, and MiTCR was used to assemble and quantify clonotypes. Only TCR cDNA sequences supported by at least two reads were kept to exclude erroneous sequences. The tcR package was used for downstream repertoire analysis, and clonotypes were matched between fractions using CDR3 nucleotide sequence together with V segment. VDJmatch was used to annotate antigen specificity against VDJdb, with one amino acid substitution allowed in CDR3.

In this chain, TRBV10-3 is recombined with TRBJ1-2, with TRBD1 identical over 8 junction bases. Sequencing was performed on PBMCs. This clonotype originated in a woman aged 18 to 35 in good health. This receptor has the CDR3 CAISESGQGAYGYTF. The nucleotides are TGTGCCATCAGTGAGTCTGGGCAGGGGGCCTATGGCTACACCTTC.